Listed below are T cell receptor beta chains from one sample, sequenced in a study of naive and memory T cell subsets. TCRdb re-called the UMI-ligation and nested PCR reads with MiXCR, one entry per CDR3 protein. The table lists around 14,000 distinct CDR3 sequences, under 6.5% of them singletons. This specimen consisted of skin, obtained from a tuberculin skin test site. These receptors were collected from an adult in good health. CDR3s include the opening cysteine and the closing phenylalanine or tryptophan. Each record gives: J gene, clone size, D gene, V gene, CDR3 DNA, CDR3 protein. D genes are given only for firm matches. Not all rows give a size; the values are once, few, many and, for expanded clones, a class.

TRBJ2-3,many,NA,TRBV5-4,TGTGCCGTTCGACCCGGGACGACAGATACGCAGTATTTT,CAVRPGTTDTQYF
TRBJ1-6,NA,NA,TRBV7-8,TGTGCCAGCAGCCTACTTAGTCACGGAGGGAAAAATTCACCCCTCCACTTT,CASSLLSHGGKNSPLHF
TRBJ2-5,NA,TRBD1,TRBV12-3/TRBV12-4,TGTGCCAGCACCGATAGACAGGGGACGGAGACCCAGTACTTC,CASTDRQGTETQYF
TRBJ2-5,many,NA,TRBV3-1,TGTGCCAGCAGCCAGTTCTTGGGGGGCTCGGAGACCCAGTACTTC,CASSQFLGGSETQYF
TRBJ2-3,large,TRBD2,TRBV7-8,TGTGCCAGCAGCTTAGCCCCCGAACTAGCGGGGGCCGGGACAGATACGCAGTATTTT,CASSLAPELAGAGTDTQYF
TRBJ1-2,many,TRBD1,TRBV7-3,TGTGCCAGCAGCCCGGGACAGATTAGGGGCTACACCTTC,CASSPGQIRGYTF
TRBJ2-3,many,TRBD2,TRBV24-1,TGTGCCACCAGTGGCGGGGGAGATACGCAGTATTTT,CATSGGGDTQYF
TRBJ1-5,many,TRBD1,TRBV2,TGTGCCAGCAGCATGACAGGGATGAAAAATCAGCCCCAGCATTTT,CASSMTGMKNQPQHF
TRBJ2-3,NA,NA,TRBV4-2,TGTGCCAGCAGCCTATCGATGGGGGGAAATGAAAATACGCAGTATTTT,CASSLSMGGNENTQYF
TRBJ1-2,many,TRBD1,TRBV28,TGTGCCAGCAGTTTATACCGACAGGGGAAGGCCAACTATGGCTACACCTTC,CASSLYRQGKANYGYTF
TRBJ1-5,many,NA,TRBV30,TGTGCCTGGAAAGAGGCGTCGCGGAATCAGCCCCAGCATTTT,CAWKEASRNQPQHF
TRBJ2-2,medium-sized,TRBD2,TRBV7-8,TGTGCCAGCAGCTCCGGGGGGGCTGGTTACACCGGGGAGCTGTTTTTT,CASSSGGAGYTGELFF
TRBJ2-1,many,NA,TRBV11-2,TGTGCCAGCACCAAGGTTCTCTCCTACAATGAGCAGTTCTTC,CASTKVLSYNEQFF
TRBJ1-6,medium-sized,TRBD1,TRBV7-2,TGTGCCAGCAGCTTAGTCGGACAGGGGAGGAATTCACCCCTCCACTTT,CASSLVGQGRNSPLHF
TRBJ2-7,many,TRBD2,TRBV7-2,TGTGCCAGCAGCTGGGAGGGAGGGCACGAGCAGTACTTC,CASSWEGGHEQYF
TRBJ2-7,few,NA,TRBV20-1,TGCAGTGCTAATAGGGTTCAACCCTACGAGCAGTACTTC,CSANRVQPYEQYF
TRBJ2-5,few,TRBD2,TRBV5-4,TGTGCCAGCTGGTTCAATAGCGGGGGGGCCGAGACCCAGTACTTC,CASWFNSGGAETQYF
TRBJ1-1,once,NA,TRBV19,TGTGCCAGTACCGCAAGCCCGAACACTGAAGCTTTCTTT,CASTASPNTEAFF
TRBJ1-2,many,NA,TRBV6-5,TGTGCCAGCAGTTACAGCGGGACTAATGGCTACACCTTC,CASSYSGTNGYTF
TRBJ1-5,few,NA,TRBV7-2,TGTGCCAGCAGCTTAGCACCCTATAGCAATCAGCCCCAGCATTTT,CASSLAPYSNQPQHF
TRBJ2-2,many,TRBD2,TRBV12-3/TRBV12-4,TGTGCCAGCAGTTGGACTAGCGGGGGGGCCGGGGAGCTGTTTTTT,CASSWTSGGAGELFF
TRBJ1-2,many,TRBD1,TRBV9,TGTGCCAGCAGCTTGACAGGGGCAGATGGCTACACCTTC,CASSLTGADGYTF
TRBJ1-3,medium-sized,NA,TRBV7-2,TGTGCCAGCAGCTTAGCATTCGGGGGAGGATACACCATATATTTT,CASSLAFGGGYTIYF
TRBJ1-1,many,NA,TRBV6-6,TGTGCCGGTATCCGAACCGGGACGGTGGACGAAGCTTTCTTT,CAGIRTGTVDEAFF
TRBJ2-3,many,TRBD1,TRBV5-5,TGTGCCAGCAGCTTGGATATAGGGGGCAAGGCAGATACGCAGTATTTT,CASSLDIGGKADTQYF
TRBJ2-1,medium-sized,TRBD2,TRBV5-1,TGCGCCAGCAGCCGTCTGCCGGGGGGGCCCAATGAGCAGTTCTTC,CASSRLPGGPNEQFF
TRBJ2-3,many,TRBD2,TRBV6-2/TRBV6-3,TGTGCCAGCAGCCGGACCTCTAGCGGGGGCCTTGATACGCAGTATTTT,CASSRTSSGGLDTQYF
TRBJ2-3,many,NA,TRBV7-2,TGTGCCAGCAGCCCCTACGATACGCAGTATTTT,CASSPYDTQYF
TRBJ1-1,many,NA,TRBV12-3/TRBV12-4,TGTGCCAGCAGTGCTCTGGGGAAAGCTTTCTTT,CASSALGKAFF
TRBJ1-6,many,NA,TRBV28,TGTGCCAGCAGTGTAGGAGGGGGCTATAATTCACCCCTCCACTTT,CASSVGGGYNSPLHF
TRBJ1-3,many,TRBD1,TRBV4-1,TGCGCCAGCAGCCGACAGGGAGTTGCTCTGTCTGGAAACACCATATATTTT,CASSRQGVALSGNTIYF
TRBJ2-3,many,NA,TRBV3-1,TGTGCCAGCAGCCTCCGGGAACTAAGCACAGATACGCAGTATTTT,CASSLRELSTDTQYF
TRBJ2-2,medium-sized,NA,TRBV7-2,TGTGCCAGCAGCTCCCCAAAGTCCGGGGAGCTGTTTTTT,CASSSPKSGELFF
TRBJ1-4,many,NA,TRBV7-8,TGTGCCAGCAGCCCGTACAGGGCCCCTGCAACTAATGAAAAACTGTTTTTT,CASSPYRAPATNEKLFF
TRBJ2-1,many,NA,TRBV7-3,TGTGCCAGCAGCTTCGATGGGGTGACTGAGCAGTTCTTC,CASSFDGVTEQFF
TRBJ2-1,medium-sized,TRBD2,TRBV6-6,TGTGCCAGCAGTTCCCTGCGGGGGGCGGTTGAGCAGTTCTTC,CASSSLRGAVEQFF